Following are 23 T cell receptor beta chains from one sample sequenced in a study of blood T cell repertoires in COVID-19. Profiled with immunoSEQ multiplex PCR; TCRdb holds only in-frame clones, not every one. The sample consists of fewer than 80,000 clones, 85% to 90% of them appearing once. Sequenced input: peripheral blood. The receptors here all came from a man between 70 and 80 years old with acute or convalescent COVID-19.

The chain links TRBV7-2 to TRBJ2-7, with a possible D match to TRBD1 (6 bases). Trimming removed 2 bases from V and 1 base from J, with 9 bases in between. CDR3 size: 14 residues. CDR1 and CDR2 from the germline V gene are SGHTA and FQGNSA. In nucleotides, the CDR3 is TGTGCCAGCAGCTTACAGGGGAAATCCTACGAGCAGTACTTC. Amino acids: CASSLQGKSYEQYF.

This clone was seen once. CDR3 loop: CASSSGGQPQHF. CDR3 in DNA: TGTGCCAGCAGTTCAGGGGGACAGCCCCAGCATTTT. The chain is built from TRBV28 and TRBJ1-5, with 7 bases aligning to TRBD1. The germline gives CDR1 MDHEN, CDR2 SYDVKM. With V trimmed by 4 bases and J by 7 bases, 1 base remained unmatched. This CDR3 is built from 12 residues.

The chain couples TRBV25-1 to TRBJ2-2; D gene ambiguous. Trimming took off 11 bases at V and 4 bases at J, with 14 bases between the two ends. The CDR3 runs 13 residues. CDR1 and CDR2 (germline): MGHDK, SYGVNS. In DNA form, the CDR3 reads TGTGCCGCGGCAGTCGAAATCACCGGGGAGCTGTTTTTT. This encodes CAAAVEITGELFF. Using reference TRBV25-1 and TRBJ2-2 for the parts outside the CDR3, the full variable domain is EADIYQTPRYLVIGTGKKITLECSQTMGHDKMYWYQQDPGMELHLIHYSYGVNSTEKGDLSSESTVSRIRTEHFPLTLESARPSHTSQYLCAAAVEITGELFFGEGSRLTVL.

The rearrangement links TRBV2 to TRBJ2-3, with TRBD1 identical over 7 bases. CDR1 and CDR2 (germline): SNHLY, FYNNEI. The CDR3 contains 13 residues. Trimming cost V 7 bases and J 3 bases; bases outside gene matches: 4. CDR3 coding DNA: TGTGCCAGCAATTGGGGACAGACAGATACGCAGTATTTT. Translation gives CASNWGQTDTQYF.

This clone showed up just once. The chain carries TRBV5-4 and TRBJ1-2; unclear D gene. The CDR3 sequence is 13 residues long. Germline V gives CDR1 SGHNT, CDR2 YYREEE (reference sequence). V was trimmed by 0 bases and J by 2 bases, leaving 5 bases between them. The CDR3 sequence: CASSLVENYGYTF. The CDR3 nucleotides read TGTGCCAGCAGCTTGGTTGAGAACTATGGCTACACCTTC.

The chain joins TRBV4-2 to TRBJ2-7, with D possibly TRBD2 on 6 matching bases. CDR1 and CDR2 from the germline V gene are LGHNA and YNFKEQ. The CDR3 totals 16 residues. Trimming shortened V by 1 base and J by 3 bases, and 16 bases separated the two germline ends. CDR3: CASSQVGGSDGYEQYF. The CDR3 DNA is TGTGCCAGCAGCCAAGTTGGGGGGAGTGACGGCTACGAGCAGTACTTC.

The V and J genes are TRBV10-2 and TRBJ1-1; D remains ambiguous. Germline CDR1 reads WSHSY; CDR2 reads SAAADI. V was cut by 6 bases and J by 1 base, with 12 bases left in between. The CDR3 length is 14 residues. The CDR3 spells CASSPIQKNTEAFF. As DNA, the CDR3 is TGCGCCAGCAGCCCAATCCAGAAGAACACTGAAGCTTTCTTT.

The chain is built from TRBV29-1 and TRBJ2-5, with D perhaps matching TRBD1 (5 bases). This CDR3 region has 13 residues. CDR1 SQVTM and CDR2 ANQGSEA come from the germline V gene. Between the trimmed V and J ends, which lost 2 bases and 7 bases, there was a span of 14 bases. Here the CDR3 reads CSVEWGRARTQYF. CDR3 bases: TGCAGCGTTGAATGGGGCCGGGCTCGGACCCAGTACTTC.

This clone appeared a single time. CDR3 coding DNA: TGTGCCAGCAGCTTAGATCGGAGGGCAGGACAAAGCGAGGGCCACTACGAGCAGTACTTC. It encodes CASSLDRRAGQSEGHYEQYF. The V gene is TRBV11-3, the J gene TRBJ2-7; tentative D call: TRBD2 (6 bases). CDR1 and CDR2 (germline): SGHNT, YENEEA. This CDR3 comprises 20 residues. Trimming stripped 0 bases from V and 3 bases from J, with 27 bases between.

J is TRBJ2-7 and V is TRBV7-9, with D uncertain. The length of the CDR3 is 13 residues. V was cut by 3 bases and J by 3 bases, with 9 bases left in between. Germline loops: CDR1 SEHNR, CDR2 FQNEAQ (reference sequence). CDR3: CASSFGQFYEQYF. CDR3 sequence (DNA): TGTGCCAGCAGCTTTGGGCAGTTCTACGAGCAGTACTTC.

The V and J genes are TRBV6-6 and TRBJ1-4; 8 positions agree with TRBD1. J was trimmed by 8 bases and V by 6 bases; bases with no gene match: 11. The CDR3 spans 15 residues. CDR1 MNHNY and CDR2 SVGAGI come from the germline V gene (reference sequence). The CDR3 loop is CASSRQGLGEEKLFF. CDR3 nucleotide sequence: TGTGCCAGCAGCAGACAGGGGTTGGGAGAAGAAAAACTGTTTTTT.

CDR3 loop: CASRISVNTEAFF. The CDR3 DNA sequence: TGTGCCAGCAGGATTAGTGTCAACACTGAAGCTTTCTTT. The chain employs TRBV6-5 and TRBJ1-1; D not resolved. V lost 6 bases and J 2 bases, leaving 10 bases between the germline ends. The germline CDR1 and CDR2 sequences are MNHEY and SVGAGI. The CDR3 runs to 13 residues.

This rearrangement joins TRBV18 to TRBJ1-1; no clear D gene. Germline V gene sequence: CDR1 KGHSH, CDR2 LQKENI. The CDR3 runs to 13 residues. The germline V and J ends were trimmed by 3 bases and 0 bases, with 5 bases remaining between them. In DNA, the CDR3 is TGTGCCAGCTCACCCTCCTTGAACACTGAAGCTTTCTTT. It specifies CASSPSLNTEAFF. The full variable domain, rest sourced from reference TRBV18 and TRBJ1-1, is NAGVMQNPRHLVRRRGQEARLRCSPMKGHSHVYWYRQLPEEGLKFMVYLQKENIIDESGMPKERFSAEFPKEGPSILRIQQVVRGDSAAYFCASSPSLNTEAFFGQGTRLTVV.

The chain carries TRBV6-5 and TRBJ2-7; 9 bases are a match to TRBD2. Germline CDR1 MNHEY, CDR2 SVGAGI. The J segment lost 1 base and the V segment lost 5 bases, leaving 3 bases of the junction unmatched. There are 14 residues in the CDR3. The CDR3 DNA follows: TGTGCCAGCAGTCCCAGCGGGGGGTCCTACGAGCAGTACTTC. It translates to CASSPSGGSYEQYF.

The chain recombines TRBV11-2 with TRBJ2-7, with TRBD1 identical over 12 bases. Germline trimming cut 5 bases from V and 5 bases from J; bases unmatched to any gene: 10. Germline V gene sequence: CDR1 SGHAT, CDR2 FQNNGV. The CDR3 is 16 amino acids. Here the CDR3 DNA reads TGTGCCAGCAGCCACAGGGACAGGGGGCATCAAGACGAGCAGTACTTC. This translates into CASSHRDRGHQDEQYF. Full variable domain (rest looked up from reference TRBV11-2 and TRBJ2-7): EAGVAQSPRYKIIEKRQSVAFWCNPISGHATLYWYQQILGQGPKLLIQFQNNGVVDDSQLPKDRFSAERLKGVDSTLKIQPAKLEDSAVYLCASSHRDRGHQDEQYFGPGTRLTVT.

The rearrangement links TRBV6-5 to TRBJ1-2; no firm D call. Germline CDR1 reads MNHEY; CDR2 reads SVGAGI. The V and J ends lost 5 bases and 8 bases respectively, with 18 bases between them. This CDR3 is built from 14 residues. CDR3: CASSPQATDYGYTF. The DNA of the CDR3 is TGTGCCAGCAGTCCCCAGGCAACGGATTACGGCTACACCTTC.

The V and J genes are TRBV11-3 and TRBJ2-1, with D tentatively TRBD2 (7 bases). Trimming removed 4 bases from V and 8 bases from J, with 18 bases in between. The length of the CDR3 is 15 residues. Germline V CDR1 and CDR2: SGHNT, YENEEA. This CDR3 reads CASSSGAGAGYEQFF. CDR3 sequence (DNA): TGTGCCAGCAGCTCGGGGGCGGGAGCCGGCTATGAGCAGTTCTTC.

The V call is TRBV5-1, the J call TRBJ1-1; TRBD1 aligns across 10 bases. After removal of 3 bases from V and 2 bases from J, the junction contained 7 bases not matched to a gene. Germline V gives CDR1 SGHRS, CDR2 YFSETQ. This CDR3 has 16 amino acids. The CDR3 region has the DNA TGCGCCAGCAGCTCCGGGTGGACAGGGGGTAACACTGAAGCTTTCTTT. It is translated as CASSSGWTGGNTEAFF.

This sequence joins TRBV19 and TRBJ1-2; 7 nucleotides agree with TRBD1. V was pared by 6 bases and J by 4 bases, with 8 bases of the junction left unmatched. The CDR3 is 14 amino acids. The germline CDR1 and CDR2 sequences are LNHDA and SQIVND (reference sequence). CDR3 protein: CASRDQGQAYGYTF. The DNA of the CDR3 is TGTGCCAGTAGGGATCAAGGACAGGCCTATGGCTACACCTTC. Full variable domain (remainder filled in from reference TRBV19 and TRBJ1-2): DGGITQSPKYLFRKEGQNVTLSCEQNLNHDAMYWYRQDPGQGLRLIYYSQIVNDFQKGDIAEGYSVSREKKESFPLTVTSAQKNPTAFYLCASRDQGQAYGYTFGSGTRLTVV.

This chain links TRBV19 with TRBJ2-2; 9 bases fit TRBD1. Germline CDR1 LNHDA, CDR2 SQIVND (reference sequence). The V segment lost 5 bases and the J segment 9 bases; nucleotides outside the gene matches: 7. The CDR3 consists of 14 residues. DNA of the CDR3: TGTGCCAGTAGTTCCGGACAGGGGCAATGGGAGCTGTTTTTT. Amino acid sequence: CASSSGQGQWELFF. The whole variable domain, remainder taken from reference TRBV19 and TRBJ2-2, is DGGITQSPKYLFRKEGQNVTLSCEQNLNHDAMYWYRQDPGQGLRLIYYSQIVNDFQKGDIAEGYSVSREKKESFPLTVTSAQKNPTAFYLCASSSGQGQWELFFGEGSRLTVL.

V is TRBV25-1 and J is TRBJ1-6; no clear D gene. The CDR3 length is 15 residues. Trimming shortened V by 2 bases and J by 0 bases, and 5 bases separated the two germline ends. Germline CDR1 is MGHDK and CDR2 is SYGVNS. This CDR3 reads CASSEEGSYNSPLHF. The CDR3 nucleotides read TGTGCCAGCAGTGAAGAGGGCTCCTATAATTCACCCCTCCACTTT.

The rearrangement uses TRBV11-2 and TRBJ1-4; tentatively, D is TRBD1 (6 bases). Germline V gives CDR1 SGHAT, CDR2 FQNNGV. The CDR3 consists of 15 residues. V was cut by 2 bases and J by 8 bases, with 15 bases left in between. The CDR3 nucleotides read TGTGCCAGCAGCTTACAGGGGTTTGGAGGCGAAAAACTGTTTTTT. Its protein product is CASSLQGFGGEKLFF.

V is TRBV5-4 and J is TRBJ1-2; the match to TRBD1 covers 8 bases. The CDR3 totals 15 residues. Unmatched junction bases numbered 9, after V lost 5 bases and J lost 3 bases. Germline assignment: CDR1 SGHNT and CDR2 YYREEE (reference sequence). CDR3 in amino acids: CASSFRTGPDYGYTF. As DNA, the CDR3 is TGTGCCAGCAGTTTTCGGACAGGGCCAGACTATGGCTACACCTTC.